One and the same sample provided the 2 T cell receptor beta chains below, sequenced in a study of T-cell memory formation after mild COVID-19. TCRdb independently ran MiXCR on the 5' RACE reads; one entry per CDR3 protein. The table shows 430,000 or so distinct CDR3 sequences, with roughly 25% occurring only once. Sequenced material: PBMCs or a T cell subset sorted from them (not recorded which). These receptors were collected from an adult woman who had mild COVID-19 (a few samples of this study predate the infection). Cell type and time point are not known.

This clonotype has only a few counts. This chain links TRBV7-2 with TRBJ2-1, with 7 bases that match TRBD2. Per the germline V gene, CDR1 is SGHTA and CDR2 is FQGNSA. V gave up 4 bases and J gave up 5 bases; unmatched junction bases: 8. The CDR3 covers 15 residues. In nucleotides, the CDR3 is TGTGCCAGCAGCTACCCTGGACTAGAAAACAATGAGCAGTTCTTC. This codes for CASSYPGLENNEQFF.

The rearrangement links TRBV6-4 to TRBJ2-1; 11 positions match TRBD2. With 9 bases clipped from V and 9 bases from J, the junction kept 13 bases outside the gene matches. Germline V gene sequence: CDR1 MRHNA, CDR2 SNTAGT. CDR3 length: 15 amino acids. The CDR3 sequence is CASSGSLAGAAEQFF. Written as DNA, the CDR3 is TGTGCCAGTTCAGGCTCACTAGCGGGAGCGGCTGAGCAGTTCTTC.